This T cell receptor beta chain was captured in a study of beta chain features in type 1 diabetes. Overall study results and limits: Among all four CD4+ subsets, Type 1 diabetes patients had TCRB CDR3s that were moderately but significantly shorter. In patients and controls equally, PCR might favor templates that are shorter.

About this clone: Its antigen remains unknown.

Of the isolated RNA, all was reverse transcribed, and so the sequenced material was expressed TCRB transcripts. Clones were read by immunoSEQ multiplex PCR, and TCRdb kept only the in-frame ones, dropping some. This sample has some 660,000 clones, with over 11% found just once. The TCR originated in a man younger than 30 with type 1 diabetes. The specimen was naive CD4+ T cells from blood.

CDR3 in amino acids: CASSSGSGEVVTGELFF. CDR3 coding DNA: TGCGCCAGCAGTTCCGGCTCAGGGGAAGTAGTAACCGGGGAGCTGTTTTTT. This rearrangement joins TRBV5-1 to TRBJ2-2, with a tentative D call TRBD1 (6 bases). The CDR3 length is 17 residues. Germline CDR1 and CDR2: SGHRS and YFSETQ. V lost 5 bases and J lost 5, with 22 bases in between. Full variable domain (rest looked up from reference TRBV5-1 and TRBJ2-2): KAGVTQTPRYLIKTRGQQVTLSCSPISGHRSVSWYQQTPGQGLQFLFEYFSETQRNKGNFPGRFSGRQFSNSRSEMNVSTLELGDSALYLCASSSGSGEVVTGELFFGEGSRLTVL.